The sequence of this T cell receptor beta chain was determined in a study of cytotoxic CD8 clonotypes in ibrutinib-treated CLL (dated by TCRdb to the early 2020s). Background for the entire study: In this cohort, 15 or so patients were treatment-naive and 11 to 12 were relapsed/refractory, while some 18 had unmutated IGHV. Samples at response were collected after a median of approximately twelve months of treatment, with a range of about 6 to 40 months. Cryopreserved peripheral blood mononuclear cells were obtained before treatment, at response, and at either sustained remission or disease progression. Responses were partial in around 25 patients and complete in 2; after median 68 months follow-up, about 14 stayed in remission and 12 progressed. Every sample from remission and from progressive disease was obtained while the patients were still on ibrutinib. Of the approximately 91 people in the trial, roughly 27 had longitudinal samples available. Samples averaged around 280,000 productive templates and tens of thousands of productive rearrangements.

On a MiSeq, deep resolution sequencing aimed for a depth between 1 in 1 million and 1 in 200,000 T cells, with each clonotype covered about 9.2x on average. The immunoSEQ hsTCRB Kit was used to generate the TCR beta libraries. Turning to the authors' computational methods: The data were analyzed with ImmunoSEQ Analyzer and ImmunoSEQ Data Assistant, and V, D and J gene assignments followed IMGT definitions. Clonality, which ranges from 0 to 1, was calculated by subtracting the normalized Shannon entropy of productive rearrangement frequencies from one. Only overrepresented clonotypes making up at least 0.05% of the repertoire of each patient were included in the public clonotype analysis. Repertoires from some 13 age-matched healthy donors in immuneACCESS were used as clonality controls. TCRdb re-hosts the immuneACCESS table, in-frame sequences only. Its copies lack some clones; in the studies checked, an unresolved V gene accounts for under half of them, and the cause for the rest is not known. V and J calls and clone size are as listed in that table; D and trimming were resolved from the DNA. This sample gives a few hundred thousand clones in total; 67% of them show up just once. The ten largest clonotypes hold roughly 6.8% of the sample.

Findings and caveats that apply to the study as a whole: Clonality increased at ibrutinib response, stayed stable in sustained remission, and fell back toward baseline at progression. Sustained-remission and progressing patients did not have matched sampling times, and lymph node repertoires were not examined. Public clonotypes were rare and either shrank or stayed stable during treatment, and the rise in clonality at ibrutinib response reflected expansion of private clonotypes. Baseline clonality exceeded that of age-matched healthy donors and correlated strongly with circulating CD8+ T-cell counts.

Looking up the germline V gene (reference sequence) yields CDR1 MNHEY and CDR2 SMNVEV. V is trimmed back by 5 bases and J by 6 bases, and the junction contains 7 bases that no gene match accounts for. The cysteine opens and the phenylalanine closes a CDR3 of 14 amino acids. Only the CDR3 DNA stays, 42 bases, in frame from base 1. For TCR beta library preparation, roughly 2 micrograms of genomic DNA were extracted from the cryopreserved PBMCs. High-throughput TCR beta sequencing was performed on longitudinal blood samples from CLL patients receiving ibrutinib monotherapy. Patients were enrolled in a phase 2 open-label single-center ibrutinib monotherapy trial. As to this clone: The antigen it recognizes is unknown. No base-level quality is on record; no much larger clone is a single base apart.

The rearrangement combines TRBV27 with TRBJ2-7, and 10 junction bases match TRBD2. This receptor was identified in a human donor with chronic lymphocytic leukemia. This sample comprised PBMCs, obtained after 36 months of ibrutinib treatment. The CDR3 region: CASSPLAGNREQYF. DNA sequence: TGTGCCAGCAGTCCACTAGCGGGAAATCGCGAGCAGTACTTC.